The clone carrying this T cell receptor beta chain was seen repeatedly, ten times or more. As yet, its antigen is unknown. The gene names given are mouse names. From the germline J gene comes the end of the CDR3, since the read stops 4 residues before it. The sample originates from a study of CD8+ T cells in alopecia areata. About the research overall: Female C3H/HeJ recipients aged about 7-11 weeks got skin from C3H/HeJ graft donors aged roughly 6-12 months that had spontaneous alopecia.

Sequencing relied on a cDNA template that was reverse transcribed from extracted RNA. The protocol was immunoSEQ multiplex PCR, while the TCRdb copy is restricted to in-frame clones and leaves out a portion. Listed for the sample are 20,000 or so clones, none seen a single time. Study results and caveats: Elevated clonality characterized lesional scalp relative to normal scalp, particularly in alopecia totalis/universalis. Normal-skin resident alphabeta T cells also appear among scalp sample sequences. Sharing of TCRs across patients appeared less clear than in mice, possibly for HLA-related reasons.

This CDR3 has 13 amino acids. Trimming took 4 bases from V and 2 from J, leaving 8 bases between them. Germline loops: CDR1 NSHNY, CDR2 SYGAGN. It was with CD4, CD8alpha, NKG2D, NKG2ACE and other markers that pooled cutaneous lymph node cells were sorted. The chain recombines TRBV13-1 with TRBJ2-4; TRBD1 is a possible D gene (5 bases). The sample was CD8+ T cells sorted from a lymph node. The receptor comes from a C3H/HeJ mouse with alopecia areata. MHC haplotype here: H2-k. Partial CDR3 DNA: TGTGCCAGCAGTCCCAGGGTTCAAAAC. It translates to CASSPRVQN. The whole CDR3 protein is CASSPRVQNTLYF.